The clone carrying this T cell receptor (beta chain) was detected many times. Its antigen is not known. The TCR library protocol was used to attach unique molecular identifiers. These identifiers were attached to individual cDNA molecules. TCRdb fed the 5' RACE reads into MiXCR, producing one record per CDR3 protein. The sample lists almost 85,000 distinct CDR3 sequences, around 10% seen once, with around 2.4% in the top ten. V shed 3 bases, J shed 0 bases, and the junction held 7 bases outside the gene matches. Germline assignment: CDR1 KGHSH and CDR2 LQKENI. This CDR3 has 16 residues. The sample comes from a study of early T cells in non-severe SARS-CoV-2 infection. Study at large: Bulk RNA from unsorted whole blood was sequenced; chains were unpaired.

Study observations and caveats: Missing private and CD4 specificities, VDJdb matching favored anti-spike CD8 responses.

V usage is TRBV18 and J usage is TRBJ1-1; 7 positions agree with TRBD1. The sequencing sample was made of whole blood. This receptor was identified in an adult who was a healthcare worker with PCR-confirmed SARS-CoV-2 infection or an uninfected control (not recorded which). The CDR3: CASSPLGQPMNTEAFF. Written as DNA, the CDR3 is TGTGCCAGCTCACCCTTGGGACAGCCCATGAACACTGAAGCTTTCTTT. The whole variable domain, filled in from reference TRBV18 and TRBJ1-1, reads NAGVMQNPRHLVRRRGQEARLRCSPMKGHSHVYWYRQLPEEGLKFMVYLQKENIIDESGMPKERFSAEFPKEGPSILRIQQVVRGDSAAYFCASSPLGQPMNTEAFFGQGTRLTVV.